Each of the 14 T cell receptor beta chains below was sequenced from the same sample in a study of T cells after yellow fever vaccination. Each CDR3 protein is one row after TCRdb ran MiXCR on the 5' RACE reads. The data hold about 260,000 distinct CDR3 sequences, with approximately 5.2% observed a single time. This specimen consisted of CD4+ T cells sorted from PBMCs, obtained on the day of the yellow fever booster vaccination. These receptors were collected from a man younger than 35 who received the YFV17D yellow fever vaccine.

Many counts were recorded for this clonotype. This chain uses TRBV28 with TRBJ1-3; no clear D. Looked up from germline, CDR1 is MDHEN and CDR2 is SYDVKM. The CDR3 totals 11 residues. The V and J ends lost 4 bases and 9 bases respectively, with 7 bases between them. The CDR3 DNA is TGTGCCAGCAGTTACAGAAGCACCATATATTTT. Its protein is CASSYRSTIYF.

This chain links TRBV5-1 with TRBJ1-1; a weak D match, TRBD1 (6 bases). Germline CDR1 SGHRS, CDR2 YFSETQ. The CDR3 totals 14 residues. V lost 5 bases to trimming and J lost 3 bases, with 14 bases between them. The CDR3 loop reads CASSSQGRDTEAFF. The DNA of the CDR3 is TGCGCCAGCAGTTCACAGGGAAGGGACACTGAAGCTTTCTTT.

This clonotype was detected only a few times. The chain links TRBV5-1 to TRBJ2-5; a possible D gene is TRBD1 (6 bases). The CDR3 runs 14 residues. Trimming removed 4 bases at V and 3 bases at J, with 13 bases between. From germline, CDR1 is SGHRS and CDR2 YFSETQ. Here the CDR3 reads CASSRGQLEETQYF. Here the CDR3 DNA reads TGCGCCAGCAGCCGAGGACAGTTAGAAGAGACCCAGTACTTC.

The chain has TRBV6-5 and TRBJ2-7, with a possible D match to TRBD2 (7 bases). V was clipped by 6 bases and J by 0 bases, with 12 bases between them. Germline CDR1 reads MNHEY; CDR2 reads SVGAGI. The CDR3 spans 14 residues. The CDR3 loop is CASRRGGFSYEQYF. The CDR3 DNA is TGTGCCAGCAGGAGGGGGGGATTCTCCTACGAGCAGTACTTC.

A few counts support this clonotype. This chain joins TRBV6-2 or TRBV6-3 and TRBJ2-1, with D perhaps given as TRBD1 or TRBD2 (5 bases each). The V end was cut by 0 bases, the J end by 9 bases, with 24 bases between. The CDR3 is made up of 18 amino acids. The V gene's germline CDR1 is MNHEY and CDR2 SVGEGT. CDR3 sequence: CASSYSMSGTREGVEQFF. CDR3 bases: TGTGCCAGCAGTTACTCGATGTCAGGTACCCGGGAAGGGGTTGAGCAGTTCTTC.

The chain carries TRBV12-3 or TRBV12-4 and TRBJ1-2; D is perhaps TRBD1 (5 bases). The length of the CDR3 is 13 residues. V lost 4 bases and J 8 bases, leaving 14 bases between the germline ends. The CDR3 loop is CASSSGLTGGYTF. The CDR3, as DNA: TGTGCCAGCAGTTCGGGGCTCACGGGCGGCTACACCTTC.

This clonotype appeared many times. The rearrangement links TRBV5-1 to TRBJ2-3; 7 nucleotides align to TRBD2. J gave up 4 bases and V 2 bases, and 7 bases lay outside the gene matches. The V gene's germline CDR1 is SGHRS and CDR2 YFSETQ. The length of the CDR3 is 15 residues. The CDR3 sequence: CASSLDSGESDTQYF. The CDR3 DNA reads TGCGCCAGCAGCTTAGACAGCGGGGAATCAGATACGCAGTATTTT.

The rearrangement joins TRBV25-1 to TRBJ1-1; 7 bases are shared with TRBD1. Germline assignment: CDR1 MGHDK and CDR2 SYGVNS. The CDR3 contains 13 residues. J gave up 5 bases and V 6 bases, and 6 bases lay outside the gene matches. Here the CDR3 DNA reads TGTGCCAGCAGGGCGACAGGGTCTACTGAAGCTTTCTTT. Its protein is CASRATGSTEAFF.

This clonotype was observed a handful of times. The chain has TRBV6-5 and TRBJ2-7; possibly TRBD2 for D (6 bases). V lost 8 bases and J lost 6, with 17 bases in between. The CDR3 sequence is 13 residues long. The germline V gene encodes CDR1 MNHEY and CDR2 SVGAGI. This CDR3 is CASQLRLVGEQYF. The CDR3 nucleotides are TGTGCCAGCCAACTCCGACTAGTCGGCGAGCAGTACTTC.

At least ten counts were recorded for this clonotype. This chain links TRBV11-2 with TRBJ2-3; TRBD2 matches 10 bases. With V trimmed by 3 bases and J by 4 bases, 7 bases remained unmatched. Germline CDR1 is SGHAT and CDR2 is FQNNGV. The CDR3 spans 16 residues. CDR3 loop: CASSFQLAGVADTQYF. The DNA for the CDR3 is TGTGCCAGCAGCTTCCAGCTAGCGGGGGTGGCAGATACGCAGTATTTT.

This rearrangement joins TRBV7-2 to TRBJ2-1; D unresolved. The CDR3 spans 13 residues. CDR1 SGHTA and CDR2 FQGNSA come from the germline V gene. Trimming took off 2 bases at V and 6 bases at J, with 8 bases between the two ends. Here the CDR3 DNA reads TGTGCCAGCAGCTTACAGGTCCCCAATGAGCAGTTCTTC. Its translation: CASSLQVPNEQFF.

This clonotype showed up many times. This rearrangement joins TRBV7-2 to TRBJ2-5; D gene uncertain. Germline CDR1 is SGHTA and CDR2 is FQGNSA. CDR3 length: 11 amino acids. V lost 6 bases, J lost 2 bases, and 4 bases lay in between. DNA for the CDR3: TGTGCCAGCAGACAGCAAGAGACCCAGTACTTC. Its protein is CASRQQETQYF.

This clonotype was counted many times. The CDR3 region has the DNA TGTGCCAGCAGTGCTACGAGGTCCCCGCAGTATTTT. Translating it yields CASSATRSPQYF. J is TRBJ2-3 and V is TRBV2; D gene unclear. Per the germline V gene, CDR1 is SNHLY and CDR2 is FYNNEI. The CDR3 is 12 residues long. V lost 4 bases, J lost 10 bases, and 12 bases lay in between.

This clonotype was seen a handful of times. The CDR3 region is CASSHGLAGGLIETQYF. CDR3 nucleotides: TGTGCCAGCAGCCACGGACTAGCGGGGGGATTGATAGAGACCCAGTACTTC. This chain joins TRBV6-6 and TRBJ2-5, with TRBD2 matching over 14 bases. This CDR3 comprises 17 residues. Germline V lookup: CDR1 MNHNY, CDR2 SVGAGI (reference sequence). The V segment lost 6 bases and the J segment 4 bases; nucleotides outside the gene matches: 10.